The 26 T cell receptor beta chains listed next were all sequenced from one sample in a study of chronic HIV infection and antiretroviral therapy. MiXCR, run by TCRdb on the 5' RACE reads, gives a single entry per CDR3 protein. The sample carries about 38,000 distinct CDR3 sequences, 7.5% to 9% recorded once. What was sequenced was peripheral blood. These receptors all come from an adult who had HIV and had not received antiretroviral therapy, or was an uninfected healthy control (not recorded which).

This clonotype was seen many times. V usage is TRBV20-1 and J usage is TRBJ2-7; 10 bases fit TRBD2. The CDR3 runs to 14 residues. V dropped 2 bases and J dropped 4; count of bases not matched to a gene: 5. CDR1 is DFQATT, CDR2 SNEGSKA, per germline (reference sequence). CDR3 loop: CSARPGTSDYEQYF. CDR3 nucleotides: TGCAGTGCTAGACCCGGGACTAGCGATTACGAGCAGTACTTC.

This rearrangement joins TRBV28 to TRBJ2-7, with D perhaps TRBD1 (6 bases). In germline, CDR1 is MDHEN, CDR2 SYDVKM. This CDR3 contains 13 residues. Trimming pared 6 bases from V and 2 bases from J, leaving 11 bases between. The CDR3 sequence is CASSLRTAYEQYF. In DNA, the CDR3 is TGTGCCAGCAGCCTTAGGACAGCCTACGAGCAGTACTTC.

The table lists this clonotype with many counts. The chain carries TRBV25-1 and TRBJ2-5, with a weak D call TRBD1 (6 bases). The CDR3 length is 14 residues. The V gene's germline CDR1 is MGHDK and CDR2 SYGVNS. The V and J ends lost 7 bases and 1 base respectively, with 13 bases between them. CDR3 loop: CASTDPDSQETQYF. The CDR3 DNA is TGTGCCAGCACCGACCCGGACAGCCAAGAGACCCAGTACTTC.

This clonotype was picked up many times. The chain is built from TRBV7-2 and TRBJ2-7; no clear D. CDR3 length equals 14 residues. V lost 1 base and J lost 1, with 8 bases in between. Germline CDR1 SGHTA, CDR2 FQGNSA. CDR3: CASSLGGVSYEQYF. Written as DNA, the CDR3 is TGTGCCAGCAGCTTAGGAGGCGTATCCTACGAGCAGTACTTC.

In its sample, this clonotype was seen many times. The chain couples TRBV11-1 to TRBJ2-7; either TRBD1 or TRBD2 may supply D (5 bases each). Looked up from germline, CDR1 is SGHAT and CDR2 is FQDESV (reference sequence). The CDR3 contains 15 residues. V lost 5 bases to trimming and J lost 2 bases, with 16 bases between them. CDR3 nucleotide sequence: TGTGCCAGCAGCGTGTCGGGGACGCTAGCCTACGAGCAGTACTTC. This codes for CASSVSGTLAYEQYF.

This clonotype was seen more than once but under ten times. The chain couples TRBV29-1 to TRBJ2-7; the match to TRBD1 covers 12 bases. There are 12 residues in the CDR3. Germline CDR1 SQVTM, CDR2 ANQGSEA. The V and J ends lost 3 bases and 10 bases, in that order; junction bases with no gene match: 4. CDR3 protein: CSVDAGTGGQYF. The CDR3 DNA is TGCAGCGTTGACGCCGGGACAGGGGGCCAGTACTTC.

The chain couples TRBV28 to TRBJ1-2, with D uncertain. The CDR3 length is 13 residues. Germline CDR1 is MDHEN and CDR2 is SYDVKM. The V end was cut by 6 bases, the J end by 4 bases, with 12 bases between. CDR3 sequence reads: CASRVNNPYGYTF. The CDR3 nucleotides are TGTGCCAGCAGAGTAAACAACCCCTATGGCTACACCTTC.

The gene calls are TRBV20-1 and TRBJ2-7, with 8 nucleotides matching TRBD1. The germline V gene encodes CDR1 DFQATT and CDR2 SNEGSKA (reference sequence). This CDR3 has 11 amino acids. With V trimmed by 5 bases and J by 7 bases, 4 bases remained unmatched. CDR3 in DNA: TGCAGTGCTGCAGACAGGGGAGAGCAGTACTTC. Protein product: CSAADRGEQYF.

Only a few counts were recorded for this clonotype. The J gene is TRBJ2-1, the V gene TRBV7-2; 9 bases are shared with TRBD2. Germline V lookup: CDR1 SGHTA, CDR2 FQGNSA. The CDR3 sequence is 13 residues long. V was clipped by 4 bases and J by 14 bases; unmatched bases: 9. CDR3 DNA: TGTGCCAGCAGCTCAAGACCTAGCGGGAATGAGTTCTTC. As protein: CASSSRPSGNEFF.

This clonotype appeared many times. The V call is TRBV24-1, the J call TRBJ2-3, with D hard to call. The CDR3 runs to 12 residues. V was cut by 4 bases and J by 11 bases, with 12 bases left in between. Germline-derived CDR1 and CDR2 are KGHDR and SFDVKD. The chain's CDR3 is CATSDRQPQQYF. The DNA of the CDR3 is TGTGCCACCAGTGACCGACAACCCCAGCAGTATTTT.

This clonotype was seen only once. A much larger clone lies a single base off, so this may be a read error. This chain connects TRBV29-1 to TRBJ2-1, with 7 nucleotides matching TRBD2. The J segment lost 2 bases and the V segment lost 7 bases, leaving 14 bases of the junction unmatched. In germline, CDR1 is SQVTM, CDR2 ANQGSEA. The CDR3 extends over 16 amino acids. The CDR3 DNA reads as TGCAGCGCTGAGCCCTTTGAGCGGGATGCCTACAATGAGCAGTTCTTC. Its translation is CSAEPFERDAYNEQFF.

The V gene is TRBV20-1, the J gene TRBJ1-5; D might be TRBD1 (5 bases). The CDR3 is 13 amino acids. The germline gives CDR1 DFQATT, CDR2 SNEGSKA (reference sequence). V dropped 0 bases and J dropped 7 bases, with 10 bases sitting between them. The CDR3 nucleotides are TGCAGTGCTAGAGACAGGGCCGGGCAGCCCCAGCATTTT. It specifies CSARDRAGQPQHF.

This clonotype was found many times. Here the CDR3 DNA reads TGTGCCAGCAGCTTAAGCAGGGACCTCTCCTACGAGCAGTACTTC. Amino acids: CASSLSRDLSYEQYF. The rearrangement joins TRBV11-1 to TRBJ2-7, with D possibly called TRBD1 or TRBD2 (5 bases each). Trimming cost V 2 bases and J 0 bases, with 11 bases left between them. CDR3 length: 15 amino acids. CDR1 SGHAT and CDR2 FQDESV come from the germline V gene (reference sequence).

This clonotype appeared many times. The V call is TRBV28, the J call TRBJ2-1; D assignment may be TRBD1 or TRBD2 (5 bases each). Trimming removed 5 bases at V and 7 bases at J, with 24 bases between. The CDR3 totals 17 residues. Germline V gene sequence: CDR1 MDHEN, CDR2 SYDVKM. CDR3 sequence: CASSQQTAGQGVNEQFF. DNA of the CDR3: TGTGCCAGCAGTCAACAGACCGCGGGCCAGGGAGTAAATGAGCAGTTCTTC. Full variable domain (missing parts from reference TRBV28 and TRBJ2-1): DVKVTQSSRYLVKRTGEKVFLECVQDMDHENMFWYRQDPGLGLRLIYFSYDVKMKEKGDIPEGYSVSREKKERFSLILESASTNQTSMYLCASSQQTAGQGVNEQFFGPGTRLTVL.

The CDR3 DNA reads TGTGCCAGCAGTTATGTTCTGAACACTGAAGCTTTCTTT. This translates into CASSYVLNTEAFF. This sequence joins TRBV6-2 or TRBV6-3 and TRBJ1-1, with D unclear. This CDR3 region has 13 residues. Trimming removed 3 bases at V and 0 bases at J, with 5 bases between. The germline V gene has CDR1 MNHEY and CDR2 SVGEGT.

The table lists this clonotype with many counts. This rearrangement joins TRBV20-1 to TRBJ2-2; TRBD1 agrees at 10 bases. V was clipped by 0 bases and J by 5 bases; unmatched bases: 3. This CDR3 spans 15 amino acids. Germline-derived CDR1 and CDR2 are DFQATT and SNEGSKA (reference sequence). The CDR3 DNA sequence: TGCAGTGCTAGAGACGGGGACAGGGGAACCGGGGAGCTGTTTTTT. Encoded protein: CSARDGDRGTGELFF.

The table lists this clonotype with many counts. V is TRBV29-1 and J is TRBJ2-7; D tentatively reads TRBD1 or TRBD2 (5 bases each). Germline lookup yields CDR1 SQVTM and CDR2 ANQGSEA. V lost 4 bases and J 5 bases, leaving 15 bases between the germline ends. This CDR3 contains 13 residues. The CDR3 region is CSVGDQGVHEQYF. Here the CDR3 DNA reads TGCAGCGTTGGGGACCAAGGGGTCCACGAGCAGTACTTC.

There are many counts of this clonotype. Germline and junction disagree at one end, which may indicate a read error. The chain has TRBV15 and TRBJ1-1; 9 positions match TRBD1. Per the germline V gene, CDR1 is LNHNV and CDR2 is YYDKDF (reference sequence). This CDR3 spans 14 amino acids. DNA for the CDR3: TGTGCCACCAAACGGGGGACAGGGAACTCTGAAGCTTTCTTT. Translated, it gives CATKRGTGNSEAFF.

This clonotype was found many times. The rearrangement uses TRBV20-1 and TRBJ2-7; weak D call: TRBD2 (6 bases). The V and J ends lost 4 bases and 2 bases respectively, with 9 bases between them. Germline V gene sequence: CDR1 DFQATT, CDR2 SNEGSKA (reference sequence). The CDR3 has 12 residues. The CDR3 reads CSATSATYEQYF. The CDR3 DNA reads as TGCAGTGCTACTAGCGCAACCTACGAGCAGTACTTC.

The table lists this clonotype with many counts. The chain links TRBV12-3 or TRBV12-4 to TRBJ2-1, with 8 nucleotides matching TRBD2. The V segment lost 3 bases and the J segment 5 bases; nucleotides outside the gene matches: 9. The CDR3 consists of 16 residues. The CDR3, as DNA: TGTGCCAGCAGTTTTGATAGAGTAGCGGGGAACAATGAGCAGTTCTTC. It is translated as CASSFDRVAGNNEQFF.

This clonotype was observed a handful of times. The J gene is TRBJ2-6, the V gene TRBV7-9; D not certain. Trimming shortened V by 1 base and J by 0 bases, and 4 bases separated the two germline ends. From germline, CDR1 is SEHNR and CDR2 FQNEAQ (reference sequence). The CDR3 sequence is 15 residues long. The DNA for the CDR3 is TGTGCCAGCAGCTTAGGGGACTCTGGGGCCAACGTCCTGACTTTC. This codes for CASSLGDSGANVLTF.

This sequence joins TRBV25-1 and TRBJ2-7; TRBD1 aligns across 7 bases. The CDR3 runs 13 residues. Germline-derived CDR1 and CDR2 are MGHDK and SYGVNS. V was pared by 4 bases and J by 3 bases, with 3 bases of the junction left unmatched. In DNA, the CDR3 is TGTGCCAGCAGTGGAGGACAGGTCTACGAGCAGTACTTC. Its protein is CASSGGQVYEQYF.

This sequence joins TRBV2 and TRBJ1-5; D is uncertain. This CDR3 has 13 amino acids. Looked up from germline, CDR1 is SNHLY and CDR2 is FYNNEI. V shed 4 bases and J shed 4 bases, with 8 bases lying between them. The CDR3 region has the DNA TGTGCCAGCAGTGTGTCAGATAATCAGCCCCAGCATTTT. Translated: CASSVSDNQPQHF.

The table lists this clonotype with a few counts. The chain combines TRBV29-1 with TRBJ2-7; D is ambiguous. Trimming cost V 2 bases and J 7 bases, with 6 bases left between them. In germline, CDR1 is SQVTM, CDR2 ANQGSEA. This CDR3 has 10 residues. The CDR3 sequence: CSVEMGEQYF. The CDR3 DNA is TGCAGCGTTGAAATGGGGGAGCAGTACTTC.

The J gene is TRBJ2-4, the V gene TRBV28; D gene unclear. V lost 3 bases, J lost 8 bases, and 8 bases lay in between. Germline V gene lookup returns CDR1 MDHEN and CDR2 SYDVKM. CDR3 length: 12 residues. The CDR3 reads CASSLSRDIQYF. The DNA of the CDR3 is TGTGCCAGCAGTTTGAGTCGGGACATTCAGTACTTC.

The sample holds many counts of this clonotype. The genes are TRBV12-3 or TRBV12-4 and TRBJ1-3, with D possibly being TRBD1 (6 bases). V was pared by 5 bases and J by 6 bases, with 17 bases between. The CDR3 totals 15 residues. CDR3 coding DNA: TGTGCCAGCAGTAAGGACAGCCTCCTGCAAAACACCATATATTTT. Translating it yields CASSKDSLLQNTIYF.